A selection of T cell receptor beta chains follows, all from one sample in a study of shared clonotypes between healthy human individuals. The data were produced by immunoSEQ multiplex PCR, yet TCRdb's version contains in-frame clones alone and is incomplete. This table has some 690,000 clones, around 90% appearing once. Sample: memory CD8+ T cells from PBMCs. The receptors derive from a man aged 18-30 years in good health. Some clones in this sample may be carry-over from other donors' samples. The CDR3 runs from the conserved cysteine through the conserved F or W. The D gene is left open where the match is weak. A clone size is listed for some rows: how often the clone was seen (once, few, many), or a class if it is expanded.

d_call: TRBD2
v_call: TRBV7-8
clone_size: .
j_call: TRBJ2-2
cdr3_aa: CATTTSGYTGELFF
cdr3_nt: TGTGCCACCACGACTAGCGGGTACACCGGGGAGCTGTTTTTT

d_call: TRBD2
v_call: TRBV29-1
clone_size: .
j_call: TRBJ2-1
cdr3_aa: CSVPLAGNNEQFF
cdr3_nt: TGCAGCGTTCCACTAGCGGGAAACAATGAGCAGTTCTTC

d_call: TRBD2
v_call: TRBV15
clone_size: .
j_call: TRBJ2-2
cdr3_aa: CATGSGRPPGELFF
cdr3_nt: TGTGCCACCGGTAGCGGGAGACCACCCGGGGAGCTGTTTTTT

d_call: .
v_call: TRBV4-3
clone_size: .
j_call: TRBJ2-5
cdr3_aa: CASSRHAGSQETQYF
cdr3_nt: TGCGCCAGCAGCCGTCATGCAGGGTCCCAAGAGACCCAGTACTTC

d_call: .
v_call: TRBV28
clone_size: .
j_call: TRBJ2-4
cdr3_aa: CASSSSTSRSAKNIQYF
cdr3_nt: TGTGCCAGCAGTTCTTCCACCTCGAGATCAGCCAAAAACATTCAGTACTTC

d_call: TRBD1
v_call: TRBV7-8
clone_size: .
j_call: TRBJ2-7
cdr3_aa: CASSLRPGQGYEQYF
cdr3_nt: TGTGCCAGCAGCTTAAGGCCGGGACAGGGCTACGAGCAGTACTTC

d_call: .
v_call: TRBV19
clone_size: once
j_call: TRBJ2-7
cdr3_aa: CASSQQGLGVYEQYF
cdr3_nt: TGTGCCAGTAGCCAACAGGGATTAGGGGTCTACGAGCAGTACTTC

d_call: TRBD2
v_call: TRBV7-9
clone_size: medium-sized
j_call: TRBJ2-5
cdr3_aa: CASNPSLREGQIEETQYF
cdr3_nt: TGTGCCAGCAACCCAAGCCTGAGGGAGGGCCAGATAGAAGAGACCCAGTACTTC

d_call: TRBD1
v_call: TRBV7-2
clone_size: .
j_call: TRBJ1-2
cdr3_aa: CASSSLGLEGQTFYGYTF
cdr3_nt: TGTGCCAGCAGCTCGCTGGGTCTCGAGGGACAGACGTTCTATGGCTACACCTTC

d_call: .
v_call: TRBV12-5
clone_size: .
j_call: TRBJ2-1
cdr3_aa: CASGLNAGPAYNEQFF
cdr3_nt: TGTGCTAGTGGTTTGAATGCAGGCCCAGCCTACAATGAGCAGTTCTTC

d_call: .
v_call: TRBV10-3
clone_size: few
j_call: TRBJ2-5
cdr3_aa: CAISESRVAGTQYF
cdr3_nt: TGTGCCATCAGTGAGTCGAGGGTTGCTGGGACCCAGTACTTC

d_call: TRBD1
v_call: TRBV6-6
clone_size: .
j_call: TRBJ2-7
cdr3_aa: CASGQGFSYEQYF
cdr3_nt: TGTGCCAGCGGACAGGGTTTTTCCTACGAGCAGTACTTC

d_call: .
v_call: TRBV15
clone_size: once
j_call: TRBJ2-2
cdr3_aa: CATSRDFLNTGELFF
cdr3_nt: TGTGCCACCAGCAGAGATTTCCTGAACACCGGGGAGCTGTTTTTT

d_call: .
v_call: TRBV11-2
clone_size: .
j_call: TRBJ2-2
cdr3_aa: CASSQPRTPWELFF
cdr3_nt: TGTGCCAGCAGCCAGCCACGAACGCCCTGGGAGCTGTTTTTT

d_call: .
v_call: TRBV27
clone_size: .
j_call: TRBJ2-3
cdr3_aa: CASREFRGRTDTQYF
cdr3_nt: TGTGCCAGCAGGGAATTCCGGGGGAGGACAGATACGCAGTATTTT

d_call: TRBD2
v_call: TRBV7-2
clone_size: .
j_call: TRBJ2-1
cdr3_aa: CASSLRPSGRNNEQFF
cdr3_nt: TGTGCCAGCAGCTTACGGCCTAGCGGGAGGAATAATGAGCAGTTCTTC

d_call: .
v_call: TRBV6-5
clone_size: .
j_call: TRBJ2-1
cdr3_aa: CASSARGLLYNEQFF
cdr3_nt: TGTGCCAGCAGTGCGCGCGGACTGCTTTACAATGAGCAGTTCTTC

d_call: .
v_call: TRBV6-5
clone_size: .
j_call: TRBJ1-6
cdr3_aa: CASSYLEYRNSPLHF
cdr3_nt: TGTGCCAGCAGTTACCTTGAATACAGGAATTCACCCCTCCACTTT

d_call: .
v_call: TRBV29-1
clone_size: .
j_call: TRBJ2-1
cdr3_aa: CSVEGGVSYNEQFF
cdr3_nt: TGCAGCGTTGAGGGGGGAGTATCCTACAATGAGCAGTTCTTC

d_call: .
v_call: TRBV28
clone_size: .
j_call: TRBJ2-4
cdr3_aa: CASSSPDEGAKNIQYF
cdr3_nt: TGTGCCAGCAGTTCCCCCGATGAGGGAGCCAAAAACATTCAGTACTTC

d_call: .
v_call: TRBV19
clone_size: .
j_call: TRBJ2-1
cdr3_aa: CASSISARPYNEQFF
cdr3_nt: TGTGCCAGTAGTATCTCGGCCCGTCCCTACAATGAGCAGTTCTTC

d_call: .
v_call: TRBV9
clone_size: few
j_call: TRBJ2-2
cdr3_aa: CASSGANTGELFF
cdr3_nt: TGTGCCAGCAGCGGAGCGAACACCGGGGAGCTGTTTTTT

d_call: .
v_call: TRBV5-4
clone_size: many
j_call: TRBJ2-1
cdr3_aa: CASSLSRGAGEQFF
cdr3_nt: TGTGCCAGCAGCTTGAGTCGGGGGGCCGGGGAGCAGTTCTTC

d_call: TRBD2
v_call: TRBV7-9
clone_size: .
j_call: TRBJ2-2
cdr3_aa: CASGWTSGPTGELFF
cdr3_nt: TGTGCCAGCGGATGGACTAGCGGGCCTACCGGGGAGCTGTTTTTT

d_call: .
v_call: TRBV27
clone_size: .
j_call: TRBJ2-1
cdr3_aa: CASSLVGDEQFF
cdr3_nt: TGTGCCAGCAGTCTCGTGGGAGACGAGCAGTTCTTC

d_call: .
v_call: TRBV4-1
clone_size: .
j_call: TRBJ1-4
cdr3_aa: CASSSELGGGRPEKLFF
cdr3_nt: TGCGCCAGCAGCTCTGAATTAGGTGGGGGGCGCCCTGAAAAACTGTTTTTT

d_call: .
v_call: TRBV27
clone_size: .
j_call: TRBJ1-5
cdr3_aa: CASSLWGMGNQPQHF
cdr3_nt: TGTGCCAGCAGTTTGTGGGGTATGGGCAATCAGCCCCAGCATTTT

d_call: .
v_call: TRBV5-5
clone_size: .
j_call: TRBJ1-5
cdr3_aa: CASSLAFVDQPQHF
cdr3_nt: TGTGCCAGCAGCTTGGCCTTTGTGGATCAGCCCCAGCATTTT

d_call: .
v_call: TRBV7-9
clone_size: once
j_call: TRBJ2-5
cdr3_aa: CASSPVGGVETQYF
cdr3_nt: TGTGCCAGCAGCCCGGTCGGGGGTGTGGAGACCCAGTACTTC

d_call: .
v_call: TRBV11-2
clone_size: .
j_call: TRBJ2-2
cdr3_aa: CASSINRGRVTGELFF
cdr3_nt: TGTGCCAGCAGTATCAACCGAGGCAGGGTCACCGGGGAGCTGTTTTTT

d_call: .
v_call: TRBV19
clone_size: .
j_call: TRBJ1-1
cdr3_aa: CASSIVGGGGITEAFF
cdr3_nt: TGTGCCAGTAGTATAGTCGGGGGTGGAGGAATCACTGAAGCTTTCTTT

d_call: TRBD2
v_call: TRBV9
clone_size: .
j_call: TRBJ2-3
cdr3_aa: CASSVATSGQLDTQYF
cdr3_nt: TGTGCCAGCAGCGTAGCGACTAGCGGGCAGCTTGATACGCAGTATTTT

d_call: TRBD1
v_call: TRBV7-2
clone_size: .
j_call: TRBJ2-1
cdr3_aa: CDFRGLNEQFF
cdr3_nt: TGCGACTTCAGGGGGCTTAATGAGCAGTTCTTC

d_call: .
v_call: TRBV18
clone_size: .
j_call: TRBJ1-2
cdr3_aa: CASSPDPGPLPYGYTF
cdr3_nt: TGTGCCAGCTCACCTGATCCGGGACCCCTACCCTATGGCTACACCTTC

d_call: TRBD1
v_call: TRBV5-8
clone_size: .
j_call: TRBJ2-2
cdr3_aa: CASRPGQGNTGELFF
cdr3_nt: TGTGCCAGCAGACCCGGACAGGGGAACACCGGGGAGCTGTTTTTT

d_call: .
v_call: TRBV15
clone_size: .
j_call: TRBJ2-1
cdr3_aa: CATSGKYNEQFF
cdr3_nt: TGTGCCACCAGCGGTAAATACAATGAGCAGTTCTTC

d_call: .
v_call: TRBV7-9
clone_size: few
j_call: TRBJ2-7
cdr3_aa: CASSSRYEQYF
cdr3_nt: TGTGCCAGCAGCTCCCGATACGAGCAGTACTTC

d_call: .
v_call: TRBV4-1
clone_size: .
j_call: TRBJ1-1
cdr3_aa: CASSLGAEMNTEAFF
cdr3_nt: TGCGCCAGCAGCCTGGGAGCGGAAATGAACACTGAAGCTTTCTTT

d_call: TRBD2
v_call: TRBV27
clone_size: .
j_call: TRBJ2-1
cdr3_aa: CASSAPGTTNEQFF
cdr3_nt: TGTGCCAGCAGTGCCCCCGGGACTACCAATGAGCAGTTCTTC

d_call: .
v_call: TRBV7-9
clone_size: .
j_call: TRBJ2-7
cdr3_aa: CASSLGGREFSYEQYF
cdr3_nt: TGTGCCAGCAGCTTAGGGGGTCGGGAGTTTTCCTACGAGCAGTACTTC

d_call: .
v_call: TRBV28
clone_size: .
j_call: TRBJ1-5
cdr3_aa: CASSLIDRGGQPQHF
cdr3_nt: TGTGCCAGCAGTTTAATTGACAGAGGAGGTCAGCCCCAGCATTTT